The 17 T cell receptor beta chains in this list originate from one sample, sequenced in a study of T-cell reconstitution after alpha-beta-depleted transplantation in children. Preparation of the TCRbeta library used unique molecular identifiers. TCRdb re-called the PCR reads with MiXCR, one entry per CDR3 protein. The table has about 440,000 distinct CDR3 sequences, around two fifths seen once. The source material was PBMCs, sampled before TCRalphabeta/CD19-depleted stem cell transplant. The source of these receptors is a girl aged 2-10 years with aplastic anemia, due to receive a stem cell transplant.

This clonotype was counted a few times. The chain couples TRBV25-1 to TRBJ2-2; 8 bases map to TRBD2. The length of the CDR3 is 14 residues. Looked up from germline, CDR1 is MGHDK and CDR2 is SYGVNS. Trimming cost V 10 bases and J 0 bases; bases outside gene matches: 4. The CDR3 DNA follows: TGTGCCACCCTAGCGGGCACGAACACCGGGGAGCTGTTTTTT. The encoded protein is CATLAGTNTGELFF.

This clonotype was detected ten times or more. The chain employs TRBV7-9 and TRBJ1-1; TRBD1 aligns across 8 bases. This CDR3 region has 16 residues. Germline trimming cut 3 bases from V and 7 bases from J; bases unmatched to any gene: 13. Looked up from germline, CDR1 is SEHNR and CDR2 is FQNEAQ (reference sequence). The CDR3 here is CASSFGQGRVMGEAFF. CDR3 nucleotide sequence: TGTGCCAGCAGCTTCGGACAGGGTAGAGTGATGGGTGAAGCTTTCTTT.

The chain has TRBV5-1 and TRBJ2-3; 7 bases match TRBD2. V trimming: 2 bases; J trimming: 6 bases; junction bases outside the gene matches: 15. The CDR3 length is 17 residues. CDR1 SGHRS and CDR2 YFSETQ come from the germline V gene. The CDR3: CASSFVTTGPGRDTQYF. The CDR3 bases are TGCGCCAGCAGCTTCGTGACCACGGGGCCCGGGAGGGATACGCAGTATTTT. The full variable domain, rest sourced from reference TRBV5-1 and TRBJ2-3, is KAGVTQTPRYLIKTRGQQVTLSCSPISGHRSVSWYQQTPGQGLQFLFEYFSETQRNKGNFPGRFSGRQFSNSRSEMNVSTLELGDSALYLCASSFVTTGPGRDTQYFGPGTRLTVL.

This clonotype was seen many times. The chain joins TRBV14 to TRBJ2-3; 11 nucleotides align to TRBD2. Germline CDR1 is SGHDN and CDR2 is FVKESK. The V gene end was trimmed by 0 bases and the J gene end by 4 bases; junction bases not matched to a gene: 3. The CDR3 consists of 16 residues. CDR3: CASSQDLLAGADTQYF. CDR3 coding DNA: TGTGCCAGCAGCCAAGATCTACTAGCGGGAGCAGATACGCAGTATTTT.

This clonotype was observed a handful of times. V gene TRBV6-5 combines with J gene TRBJ2-2; no reliable D call. CDR1 and CDR2 (germline): MNHEY, SVGAGI. Trimming took 2 bases from V and 4 from J, leaving 8 bases between them. The CDR3 has 14 residues. CDR3: CASSYNRGTGELFF. In DNA, the CDR3 is TGTGCCAGCAGTTACAACCGTGGCACCGGGGAGCTGTTTTTT.

The chain has TRBV20-1 and TRBJ1-2; D is ambiguous. V was clipped by 3 bases and J by 5 bases, with 10 bases between them. From germline, CDR1 is DFQATT and CDR2 SNEGSKA (reference sequence). The CDR3 runs to 12 residues. The CDR3 coding sequence is TGCAGTGCTAGGTTGCCGCTTTATGGCTACACCTTC. Translation: CSARLPLYGYTF.

The sample holds many counts of this clonotype. CDR3 residues: CSAHAYERARNTGELFF. CDR3 coding DNA: TGCAGTGCCCACGCGTATGAAAGGGCGAGGAACACCGGGGAGCTGTTTTTT. V and J are TRBV20-1 and TRBJ2-2, with D unclear. The CDR3 has 17 amino acids. Trimming took 6 bases from V and 1 from J, leaving 21 bases between them. Germline V gene sequence: CDR1 DFQATT, CDR2 SNEGSKA (reference sequence).

This clonotype was seen at least ten times. V usage is TRBV7-9 and J usage is TRBJ1-6; D is unresolved. The CDR3 is 12 amino acids. Trimming pared 4 bases from V and 2 bases from J, leaving 0 bases between. Germline V gene data show CDR1 as SEHNR and CDR2 as FQNEAQ (reference sequence). The DNA for the CDR3 is TGTGCCAGCAGCTCCTATAATTCACCCCTCCACTTT. Protein: CASSSYNSPLHF.

The gene calls are TRBV11-2 and TRBJ1-3; no reliable D call. This CDR3 has 15 residues. Germline lookup yields CDR1 SGHAT and CDR2 FQNNGV. V lost 3 bases and J 2 bases, leaving 11 bases between the germline ends. CDR3 amino acids: CASSLDGWTGNTIYF. In nucleotides, the CDR3 is TGTGCCAGCAGCTTGGACGGATGGACTGGAAACACCATATATTTT. Drawing the rest from reference TRBV11-2 and TRBJ1-3, the complete variable domain is EAGVAQSPRYKIIEKRQSVAFWCNPISGHATLYWYQQILGQGPKLLIQFQNNGVVDDSQLPKDRFSAERLKGVDSTLKIQPAKLEDSAVYLCASSLDGWTGNTIYFGEGSWLTVV.

The table lists this clonotype with many counts. The V gene is TRBV6-2 or TRBV6-3, the J gene TRBJ2-7; D ambiguous. The germline CDR1 and CDR2 sequences are MNHEY and SVGEGT. Trimming left V 5 bases short and J 4 bases short, with 9 bases between. The CDR3 runs 12 residues. Written as DNA, the CDR3 is TGTGCCAGCAGTCTTCTGGAGTACGAGCAGTACTTC. Its protein product is CASSLLEYEQYF.

The chain is built from TRBV5-6 and TRBJ1-5; 8 nucleotides align to TRBD1. Germline lookup yields CDR1 SGHDT and CDR2 YYEEEE. This CDR3 region has 14 residues. J lost 7 bases, V lost 3 bases, and 6 bases had no gene match. CDR3 protein: CASSSTGVGQPQHF. CDR3 DNA: TGTGCCAGCAGCTCGACAGGGGTCGGCCAGCCCCAGCATTTT.

This clonotype is a singleton in its sample. CDR3 coding DNA: TGTGCCAGCAGTCCAAACACCGGGACAGGGGACAATGAGCAGTTCTTC. It specifies CASSPNTGTGDNEQFF. The chain couples TRBV28 to TRBJ2-1, with 10 positions matching TRBD1. Losses at the gene ends were 5 bases for V and 5 bases for J; bases not matched to a gene: 9. The germline gives CDR1 MDHEN, CDR2 SYDVKM. This CDR3 region has 16 residues.

This clonotype was picked up many times. The J gene is TRBJ2-7, the V gene TRBV15; TRBD2 is a possible D gene (6 bases). The V gene's germline CDR1 is LNHNV and CDR2 YYDKDF (reference sequence). The CDR3 runs 13 residues. Trimming cost V 5 bases and J 6 bases, with 14 bases left between them. CDR3 residues: CATSSRRGSEQYF. The CDR3 region has the DNA TGTGCCACCAGCTCCCGGCGGGGCAGCGAGCAGTACTTC.

CDR3 nucleotides: TGTGCCAGCAGCCTGGACCAGAACAGGGGCCCATTAGTCTACGAGCAGTACTTC. This encodes CASSLDQNRGPLVYEQYF. The rearrangement uses TRBV3-1 and TRBJ2-7; the match to TRBD1 covers 7 bases. There are 18 residues in the CDR3. Germline V CDR1 and CDR2: LGHDT, YNNKEL (reference sequence). With V trimmed by 4 bases and J by 3 bases, 18 bases remained unmatched.

This rearrangement joins TRBV4-1 to TRBJ2-1; TRBD2 agrees at 10 bases. The CDR3 totals 16 residues. V was pared by 0 bases and J by 6 bases, with 5 bases of the junction left unmatched. CDR1 and CDR2 (germline): MGHRA, YSYEKL. The CDR3 loop is CASSQDPASGSNEQFF. The CDR3, as DNA: TGCGCCAGCAGCCAAGATCCAGCTAGCGGGAGCAATGAGCAGTTCTTC.

This clonotype has only a few counts. The chain is built from TRBV4-3 and TRBJ1-1; D uncertain. Germline CDR1 is LGHNA and CDR2 is YSLEER. The CDR3 is made up of 13 amino acids. The V end was cut by 5 bases, the J end by 1 base, with 8 bases between. CDR3 nucleotide sequence: TGCGCCAGCAGCGAAACCAGGAACACTGAAGCTTTCTTT. It specifies CASSETRNTEAFF.

The rearrangement links TRBV20-1 to TRBJ2-7; 12 bases agree with TRBD1. The germline V gene has CDR1 DFQATT and CDR2 SNEGSKA (reference sequence). CDR3 length equals 14 residues. Trimming cost V 2 bases and J 2 bases; bases outside gene matches: 1. The chain's CDR3 is CSARRDRGPYEQYF. The CDR3 bases are TGCAGTGCTAGACGGGACAGGGGGCCCTACGAGCAGTACTTC.